This T cell receptor (beta chain) was observed in a study of regulatory T cells in long-lasting Graves disease. To make TCR beta libraries, researchers used iRepertoire HTBI primers and Arm-PCR of CDR3 regions. TCRdb itself ran the multiplex PCR reads through MiXCR, one entry per CDR3 protein. The sample consists of approximately 460,000 distinct CDR3 sequences, 16% of them appearing once. From germline, CDR1 is SQVTM and CDR2 ANQGSEA. Trimming removed 7 bases at V and 0 bases at J, with 14 bases between. The CDR3 runs 14 residues. This clonotype was recorded many times. The time point was: newly diagnosed GD, antithyroid drugs for less than 3 months. Extracted PBMC RNA gave rise to the TCR library. This same sample was also part of a study on T cells in Graves' hyperthyroidism and ophthalmopathy. Per that study: The TCR CDR3 was amplified in a first-round RT-PCR using the HTBI primer set. Blood held most thyroid clonotypes expanded above 0.001 frequency.

This clonotype originated in a woman between 25 and 40 years old with Graves disease. Sequencing used peripheral blood mononuclear cells (PBMCs), obtained at new diagnosis, from a patient treated with antithyroid drugs. This chain connects TRBV29-1 to TRBJ2-3; D call uncertain. CDR3 in amino acids: CSAAGPTSTDTQYF. The CDR3 DNA reads TGCAGCGCCGCCGGGCCGACTAGCACAGATACGCAGTATTTT.